This T cell receptor beta chain appears in the sequencing data of a study of CD8+ T cells in alopecia areata. Study information: Each of the treated patients was given oral tofacitinib, 5 to 10 mg twice daily, for moderate-to-severe alopecia areata. Study-wide findings and caveats: Normal-skin resident alphabeta T cells also appear among scalp sample sequences. Treatment with tofacitinib significantly lowered scalp clonality and reduced expanded CD8+ clones among the top 100.

Treatment here: oral pan-JAK inhibitor, 5-10 mg twice daily. Sorted out of PBMCs were CD4+ T cells and CD8+ T cells. Notes on this clone: Its matching antigen is unknown.

Extracted RNA was reverse transcribed into cDNA, the sequencing template. Using immunoSEQ multiplex PCR, the repertoire was profiled, and TCRdb retains in-frame clones only, with some absent. The table records 120,000 to 150,000 clones, about 85% of them present only once. Trimming pared 5 bases from V and 2 bases from J, leaving 14 bases between. CDR3 length: 15 residues. Germline values: CDR1 MRHNA, CDR2 SNTAGT. The chain combines TRBV6-4 with TRBJ2-3; TRBD2 might be the D (6 bases). The sample was CD8+ T cells sorted from blood, taken at week 4, from a patient treated with tofacitinib. The TCR originated in a human donor with alopecia areata. CDR3 DNA sequence: TGTGCCAGCAGTACGCGACTAGGATTCACAGATACGCAGTATTTT. This translates into CASSTRLGFTDTQYF.